Sequencing of this T cell receptor (beta chain) was carried out in a study of beta chain features in type 1 diabetes (dated by TCRdb to 2017 to 2018). Describing the broader study: Mean age, gender distribution, total cell number and subset yield were not different between patients and healthy donors. A total of roughly 99,000,000 sorted cells were examined across all samples, and the number of cells per subset was strongly correlated with RNA yield. In the study, recently diagnosed type 1 diabetes patients and matched healthy donors were compared on the TCRB repertoires of their sorted circulating CD4+ T cell subsets. Regulatory and stem cell-like memory subsets were isolated from only 8 patients and about eight healthy donors, whereas naive and central memory subsets came from all 30 or so donors. What the research found in general, with its limitations: At VDJ recombination sites, type 1 diabetes patients had fewer insertions and more deleted nucleotides, which implies abnormalities in thymic rearrangement. Shorter templates might be favored by PCR, yet because patient and control samples were amplified and corrected together, any such skew would affect both groups equally. In all four CD4+ subsets, TCRB CDR3 length was moderately but significantly shorter in type 1 diabetes patients. Naive, central memory and regulatory TCRB repertoires appeared to be more alike among patients than among healthy donors. Only small numbers of individuals were included in the HLA sub-analyses, which left unresolved whether HLA type had any influence on TCRB rearrangement. Sequencing cDNA rather than genomic DNA could over-represent highly expressing activated cells, although activation and CD3 levels did not differ between groups.

Each donor gave one peripheral blood draw, averaging approximately 110 mL, which was collected into heparinised tubes. A BD FACSAria II was used to sort naive, central memory, regulatory and stem cell-like memory CD4+ T cells with a panel that included CD45RO, CCR7, CD25, CD127, CD95 and CD27. Every sorted population had a purity above 95%. PBMCs were isolated right away by Lymphoprep density gradient centrifugation and were stained directly, without culture. To minimize batch effects, samples were stained and sorted in pairs, one healthy donor with one patient per experiment. All of the isolated RNA was reverse transcribed with the High Capacity cDNA Reverse Transcription Kit, so expressed TCRB transcripts were sequenced. Naive, central memory and regulatory T cell samples underwent deep immunoSEQ sequencing, averaging approximately 3.5 million total reads per sample. Sorted cells were lysed in RLT buffer, and RNA was extracted using DNase-treated RNeasy Micro or Mini kits according to cell number. Each cell subset was processed on its own to prevent cross-contamination, while patient and healthy donor samples were processed together. The immunoSEQ multiplex PCR was used to amplify TCRB sequences from cDNA, generating 87-bp fragments that spanned the CDR3 region. Amplicons were sequenced on the Illumina HiSeq platform. Per the authors' processing: Synthetic template baselines were used to correct PCR bias computationally, reads within Hamming distance 2 were collapsed, and singletons that could not be merged were discarded. By aligning reads against IMGT, V, D and J genes, CDR3 length, and insertions or deletions at six rearrangement sites were assigned. Clonotype counts were normalized to sorted cell number within each subset before computing true diversity and Gini coefficients with the tcR R package. The overlap coefficient, calculated on TCRB nucleotide sequences, was used to quantify repertoire sharing. Imported from immuneACCESS, the table was reduced by TCRdb to in-frame sequences with V and J called. These copies leave out some clones; in studies compared against another copy, an unresolved V gene accounts for under half, and the cause of the remainder is not known. V and J calls plus clone size are reproduced from that table; the DNA served to infer D and trimming. The sample table lists 150,000 to 200,000 clones, 6.5% to 8.5% of them with a count of one. Approximately 0.5% of the sample rests with the top ten.

This clone was observed a few times. What this receptor recognizes is not known. No per-base quality is available; no much larger clone lies one base away. The trim is 7 bases for V and 0 bases for J, with a gap of 16 bases between the germline ends. CDR3 length: 15 amino acids, cysteine to phenylalanine. The entry retains the CDR3 DNA only, 45 bases that are in frame from base 1. The germline V gene sets CDR1 to SGHRS and CDR2 to YFSETQ. The rearrangement combines TRBV5-1 with TRBJ1-1; matching of 6 bases hints at TRBD1 as the D gene. The source of this sequence is a man aged 18 to 35 with type 1 diabetes. Material: central memory CD4+ T cells from blood. The CDR3 in this case is CASRGGALLNTEAFF. The nucleotide sequence reads TGCGCCAGCCGTGGGGGGGCCCTCTTGAACACTGAAGCTTTCTTT.